This TCR beta chain came from a study of CD8 T cells in ankylosing spondylitis (dated by TCRdb to the late 2010s). About the investigation overall: The study set out to find disease-linked TCR variants by profiling T cell receptor beta repertoires in ankylosing spondylitis patients and healthy donors. In total, the full study cohort was made up of 95 to 110 healthy donors and 25 ankylosing spondylitis patients. Samples of peripheral blood were taken, and for ankylosing spondylitis patients, synovial fluid was collected as well.

The data were produced on an Illumina HiSeq 2500. Quantitative 5'-RACE with molecular barcodes was the method used to prepare the TCR beta libraries. Per the source publication's procedure: A new computational method, built on a probabilistic model of VDJ rearrangement, was used to identify disease-linked TCR variants. TCRdb cleaned the public reads at Q25 with fastp, built clones with MiXCR and kept in-frame beta chains. Rows are combined by CDR3 protein, so each entry shows the most common genes and DNA. Here the V and J calls rest on TCRdb's processing, not on the authors' analysis. The sample table records around 210,000 distinct CDR3 sequences; 8.2% of these occur just once. The top ten hold approximately 5% of the sample. This clonotype was detected ten times or more. There is no known antigen for this receptor. No much larger clone is present one base from it, and per-base qualities are unavailable.

The CDR3 runs 15 residues from the cysteine to the phenylalanine. The retained sequence is limited to the CDR3, 45 bases, with the frame set at the first base. Based on the germline V gene (reference sequence), the CDR1 and CDR2 sequences are SEHNR and FQNEAQ. The trim is 0 bases for V and 2 bases for J, with a gap of 8 bases between the germline ends. The paper's findings and limits, for the study overall: Some TCR beta motif variants had previously been reported in synovial fluid and blood of reactive arthritis patients, which suggested common disease-initiation mechanisms. The disease-linked clones were reported to be significantly enriched in matched synovial fluid samples from ankylosing spondylitis patients. A TCR beta motif of roughly 8 highly homologous amino acid variants appeared characteristic of blood from ankylosing spondylitis patients. The disease-linked clones had a CD8+ phenotype and were found at relatively low frequencies in peripheral blood.

This chain joins TRBV7-9 to TRBJ2-1; no confident D gene assignment can be made. The sequence derives from a female donor with ankylosing spondylitis or in good health (not recorded which). The sample taken for sequencing was blood, either unsorted or a sorted T cell fraction (not recorded which). The DNA reads TGTGCCAGCAGCTTAGCGGGATCAACCTACAATGAGCAGTTCTTC. This is translated as CASSLAGSTYNEQFF. Reference TRBV7-9 and TRBJ2-1 genes cover what lies past the CDR3, so the full variable domain is DTGVSQNPRHKITKRGQNVTFRCDPISEHNRLYWYRQTLGQGPEFLTYFQNEAQLEKSRLLSDRFSAERPKGSFSTLEIQRTEQGDSAMYLCASSLAGSTYNEQFFGPGTRLTVL.